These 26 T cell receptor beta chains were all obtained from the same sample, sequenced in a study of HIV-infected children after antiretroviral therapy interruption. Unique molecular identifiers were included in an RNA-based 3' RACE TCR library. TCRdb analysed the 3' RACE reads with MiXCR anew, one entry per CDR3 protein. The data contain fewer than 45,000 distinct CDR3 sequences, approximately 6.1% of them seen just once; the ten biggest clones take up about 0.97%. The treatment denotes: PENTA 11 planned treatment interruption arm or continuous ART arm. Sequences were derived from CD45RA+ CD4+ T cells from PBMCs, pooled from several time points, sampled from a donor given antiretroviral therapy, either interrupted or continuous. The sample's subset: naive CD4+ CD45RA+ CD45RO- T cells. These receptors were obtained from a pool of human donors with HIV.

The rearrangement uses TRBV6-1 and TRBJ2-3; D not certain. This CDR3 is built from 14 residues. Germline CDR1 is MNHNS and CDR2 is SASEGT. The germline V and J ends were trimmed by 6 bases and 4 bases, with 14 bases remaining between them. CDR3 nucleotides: TGTGCCAGCAGAGGACCGAAACCGGCAGATACGCAGTATTTT. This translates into CASRGPKPADTQYF.

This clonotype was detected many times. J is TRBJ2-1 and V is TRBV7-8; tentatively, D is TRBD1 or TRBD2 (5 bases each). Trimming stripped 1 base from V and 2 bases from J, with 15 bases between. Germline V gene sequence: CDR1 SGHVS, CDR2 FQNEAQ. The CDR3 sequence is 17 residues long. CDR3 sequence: CASSLGYRGLTYNEQFF. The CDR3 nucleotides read TGTGCCAGCAGCTTAGGTTATCGGGGCCTTACCTACAATGAGCAGTTCTTC. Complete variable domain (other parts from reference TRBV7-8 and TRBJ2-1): GAGVSQSPRYKVAKRGQDVALRCDPISGHVSLFWYQQALGQGPEFLTYFQNEAQLDKSGLPSDRFFAERPEGSVSTLKIQRTQQEDSAVYLCASSLGYRGLTYNEQFFGPGTRLTVL.

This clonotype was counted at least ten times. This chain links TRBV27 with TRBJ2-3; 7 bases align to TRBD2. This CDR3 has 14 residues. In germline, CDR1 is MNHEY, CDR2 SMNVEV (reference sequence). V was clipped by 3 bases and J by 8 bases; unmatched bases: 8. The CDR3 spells CASSLSSGRGTQYF. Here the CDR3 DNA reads TGTGCCAGCAGTTTGTCTAGCGGCCGTGGTACGCAGTATTTT.

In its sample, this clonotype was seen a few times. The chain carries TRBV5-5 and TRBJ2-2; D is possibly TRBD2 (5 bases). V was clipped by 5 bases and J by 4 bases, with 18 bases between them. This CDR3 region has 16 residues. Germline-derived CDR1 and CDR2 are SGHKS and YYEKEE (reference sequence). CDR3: CASRASPTEATGELFF. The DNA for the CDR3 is TGTGCCAGCAGGGCTAGCCCCACCGAAGCCACCGGGGAGCTGTTTTTT.

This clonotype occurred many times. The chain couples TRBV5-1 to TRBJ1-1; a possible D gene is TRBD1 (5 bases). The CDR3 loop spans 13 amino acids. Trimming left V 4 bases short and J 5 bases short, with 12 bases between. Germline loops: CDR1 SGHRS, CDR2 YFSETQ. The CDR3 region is CASSPTEFTEAFF. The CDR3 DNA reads TGCGCCAGCAGCCCGACAGAGTTTACTGAAGCTTTCTTT.

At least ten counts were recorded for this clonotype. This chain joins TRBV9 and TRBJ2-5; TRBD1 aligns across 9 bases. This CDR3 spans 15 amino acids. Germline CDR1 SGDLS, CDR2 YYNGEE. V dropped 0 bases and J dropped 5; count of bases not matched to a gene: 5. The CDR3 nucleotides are TGTGCCAGCAGCGTAGGGACAGGGGAGTGGGAGACCCAGTACTTC. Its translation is CASSVGTGEWETQYF.

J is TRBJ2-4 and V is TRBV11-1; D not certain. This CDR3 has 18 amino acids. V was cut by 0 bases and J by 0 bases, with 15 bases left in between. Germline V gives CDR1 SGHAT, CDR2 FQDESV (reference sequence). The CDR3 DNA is TGTGCCAGCAGCTTAGCAATTGAAGGCGTTCTAGCCAAAAACATTCAGTACTTC. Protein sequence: CASSLAIEGVLAKNIQYF.

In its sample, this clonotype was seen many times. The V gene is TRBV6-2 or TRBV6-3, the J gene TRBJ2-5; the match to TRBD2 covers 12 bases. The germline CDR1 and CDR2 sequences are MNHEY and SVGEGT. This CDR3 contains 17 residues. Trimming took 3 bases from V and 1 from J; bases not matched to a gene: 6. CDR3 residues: CASSYPRTSGIQETQYF. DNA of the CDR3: TGTGCCAGCAGTTATCCACGGACTAGCGGGATCCAAGAGACCCAGTACTTC.

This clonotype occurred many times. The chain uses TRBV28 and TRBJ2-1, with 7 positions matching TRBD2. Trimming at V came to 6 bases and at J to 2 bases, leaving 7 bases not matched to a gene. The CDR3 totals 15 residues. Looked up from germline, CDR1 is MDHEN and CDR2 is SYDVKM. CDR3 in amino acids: CASSPGLVTYNEQFF. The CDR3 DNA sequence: TGTGCCAGCAGCCCTGGACTAGTGACCTACAATGAGCAGTTCTTC.

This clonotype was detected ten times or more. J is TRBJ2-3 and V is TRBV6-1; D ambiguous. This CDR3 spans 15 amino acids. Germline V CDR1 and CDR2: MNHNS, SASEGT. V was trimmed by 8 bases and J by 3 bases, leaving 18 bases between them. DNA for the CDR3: TGTGCCAGCGTCCCCGCCCGGGTGAGGACAGATACGCAGTATTTT. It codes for CASVPARVRTDTQYF.

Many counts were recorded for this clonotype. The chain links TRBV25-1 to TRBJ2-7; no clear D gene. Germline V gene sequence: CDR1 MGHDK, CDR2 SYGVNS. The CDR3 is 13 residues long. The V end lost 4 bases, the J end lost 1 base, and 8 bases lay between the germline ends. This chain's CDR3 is CASSGPNSYEQYF. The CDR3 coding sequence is TGTGCCAGCAGTGGCCCAAATTCCTACGAGCAGTACTTC.

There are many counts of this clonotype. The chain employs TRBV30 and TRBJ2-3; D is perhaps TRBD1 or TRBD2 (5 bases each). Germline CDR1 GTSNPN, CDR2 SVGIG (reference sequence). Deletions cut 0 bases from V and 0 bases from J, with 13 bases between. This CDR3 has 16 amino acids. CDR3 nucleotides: TGTGCCTGGAGTGTACTTTCGGGGCTTAGCACAGATACGCAGTATTTT. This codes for CAWSVLSGLSTDTQYF.

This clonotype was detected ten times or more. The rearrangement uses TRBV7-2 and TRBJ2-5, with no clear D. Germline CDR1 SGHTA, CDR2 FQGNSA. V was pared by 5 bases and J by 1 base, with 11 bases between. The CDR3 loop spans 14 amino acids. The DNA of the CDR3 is TGTGCCAGCAGCCCCTTCATGAGCCAAGAGACCCAGTACTTC. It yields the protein CASSPFMSQETQYF.

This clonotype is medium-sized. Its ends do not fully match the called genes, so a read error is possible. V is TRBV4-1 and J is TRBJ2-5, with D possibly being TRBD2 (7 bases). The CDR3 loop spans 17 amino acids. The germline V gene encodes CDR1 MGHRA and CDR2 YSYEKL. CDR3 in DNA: TGTGCCAGCAGCCAAGACTGGGGGGGCGCGAGCCAAGACACCCAGTACTTT. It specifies CASSQDWGGASQDTQYF.

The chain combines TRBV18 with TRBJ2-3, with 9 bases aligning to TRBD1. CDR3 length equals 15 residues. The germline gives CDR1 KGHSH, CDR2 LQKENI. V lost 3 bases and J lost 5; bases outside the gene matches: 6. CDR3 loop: CASSPPGQGKDTQYF. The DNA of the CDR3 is TGTGCCAGCTCACCGCCGGGACAGGGTAAAGATACGCAGTATTTT. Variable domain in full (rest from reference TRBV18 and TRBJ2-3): NAGVMQNPRHLVRRRGQEARLRCSPMKGHSHVYWYRQLPEEGLKFMVYLQKENIIDESGMPKERFSAEFPKEGPSILRIQQVVRGDSAAYFCASSPPGQGKDTQYFGPGTRLTVL.

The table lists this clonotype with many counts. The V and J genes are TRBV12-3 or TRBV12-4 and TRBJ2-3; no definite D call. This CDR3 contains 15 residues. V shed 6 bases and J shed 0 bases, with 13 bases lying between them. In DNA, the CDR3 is TGTGCCAGCAGATCGACCGAAATTAGCACAGATACGCAGTATTTT. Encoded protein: CASRSTEISTDTQYF.

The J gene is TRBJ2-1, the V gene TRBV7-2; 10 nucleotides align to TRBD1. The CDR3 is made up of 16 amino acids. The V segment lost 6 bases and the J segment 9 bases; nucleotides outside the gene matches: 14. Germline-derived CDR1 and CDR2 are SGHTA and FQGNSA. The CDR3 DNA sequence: TGTGCCAGCAGTTCTGCACCGGGACAGGGGCAGCGTGAGCAGTTCTTC. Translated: CASSSAPGQGQREQFF.

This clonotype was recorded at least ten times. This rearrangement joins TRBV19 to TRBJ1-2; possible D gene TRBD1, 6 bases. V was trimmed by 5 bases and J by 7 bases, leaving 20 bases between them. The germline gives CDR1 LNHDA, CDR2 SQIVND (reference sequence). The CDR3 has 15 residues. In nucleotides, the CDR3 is TGTGCCAGTAGTCAACCCGGGGGGCGAGATCGTGGCTACACCTTC. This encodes CASSQPGGRDRGYTF.

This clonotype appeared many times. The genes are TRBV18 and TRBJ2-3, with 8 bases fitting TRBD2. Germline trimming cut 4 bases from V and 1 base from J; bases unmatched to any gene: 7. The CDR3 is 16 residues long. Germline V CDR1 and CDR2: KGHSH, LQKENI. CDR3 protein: CASSRSGGARTDTQYF. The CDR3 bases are TGTGCCAGCTCACGGAGCGGGGGCGCCCGCACAGATACGCAGTATTTT.

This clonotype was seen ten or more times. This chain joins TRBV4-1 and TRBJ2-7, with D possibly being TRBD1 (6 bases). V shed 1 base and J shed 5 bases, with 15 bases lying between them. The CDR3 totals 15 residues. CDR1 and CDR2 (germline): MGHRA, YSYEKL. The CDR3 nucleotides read TGCGCCAGCAGCCAAGTGGGAAGGACAGTAAACGAGCAGTACTTC. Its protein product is CASSQVGRTVNEQYF.

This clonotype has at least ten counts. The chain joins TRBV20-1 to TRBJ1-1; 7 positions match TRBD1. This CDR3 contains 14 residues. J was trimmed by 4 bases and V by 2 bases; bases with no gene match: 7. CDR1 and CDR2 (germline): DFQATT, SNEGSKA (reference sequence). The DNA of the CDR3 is TGCAGTGCTAGAAAGGCGGGACAGAGCACTGAAGCTTTCTTT. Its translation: CSARKAGQSTEAFF.

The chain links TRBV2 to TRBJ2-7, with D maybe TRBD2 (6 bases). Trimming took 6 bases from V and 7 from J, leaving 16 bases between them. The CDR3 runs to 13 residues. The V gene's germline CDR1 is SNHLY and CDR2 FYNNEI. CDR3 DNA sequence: TGTGCCAGCAGGAAGTTTGACGGGGGAGAGCAGTACTTC. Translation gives CASRKFDGGEQYF.

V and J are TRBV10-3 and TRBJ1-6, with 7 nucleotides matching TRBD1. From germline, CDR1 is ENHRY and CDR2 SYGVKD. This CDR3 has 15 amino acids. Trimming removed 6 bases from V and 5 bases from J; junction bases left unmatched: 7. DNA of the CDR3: TGTGCCATCAGCCAGGGGGGTTTCGATAATTCACCCCTCCACTTT. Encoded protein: CAISQGGFDNSPLHF.

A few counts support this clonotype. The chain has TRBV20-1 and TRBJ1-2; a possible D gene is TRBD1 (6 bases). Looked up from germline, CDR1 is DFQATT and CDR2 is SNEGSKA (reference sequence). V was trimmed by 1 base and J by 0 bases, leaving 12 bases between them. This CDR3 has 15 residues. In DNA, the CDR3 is TGCAGTGCTAGAGTCCGACAGGCTACTAACTATGGCTACACCTTC. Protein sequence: CSARVRQATNYGYTF.

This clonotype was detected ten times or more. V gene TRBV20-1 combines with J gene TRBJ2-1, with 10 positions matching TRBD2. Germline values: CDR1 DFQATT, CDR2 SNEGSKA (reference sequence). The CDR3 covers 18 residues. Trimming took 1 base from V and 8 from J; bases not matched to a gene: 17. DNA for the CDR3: TGCAGTGCTAGAGGAGTAGCGGGGGGACGCACGGTCCTGGATGAGCAGTTCTTC. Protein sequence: CSARGVAGGRTVLDEQFF.

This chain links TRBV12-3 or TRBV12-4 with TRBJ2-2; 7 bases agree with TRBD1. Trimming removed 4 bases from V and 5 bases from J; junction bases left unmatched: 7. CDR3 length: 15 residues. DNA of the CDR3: TGTGCCAGCAGTTCACAGGGACAGATAACCGGGGAGCTGTTTTTT. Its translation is CASSSQGQITGELFF.